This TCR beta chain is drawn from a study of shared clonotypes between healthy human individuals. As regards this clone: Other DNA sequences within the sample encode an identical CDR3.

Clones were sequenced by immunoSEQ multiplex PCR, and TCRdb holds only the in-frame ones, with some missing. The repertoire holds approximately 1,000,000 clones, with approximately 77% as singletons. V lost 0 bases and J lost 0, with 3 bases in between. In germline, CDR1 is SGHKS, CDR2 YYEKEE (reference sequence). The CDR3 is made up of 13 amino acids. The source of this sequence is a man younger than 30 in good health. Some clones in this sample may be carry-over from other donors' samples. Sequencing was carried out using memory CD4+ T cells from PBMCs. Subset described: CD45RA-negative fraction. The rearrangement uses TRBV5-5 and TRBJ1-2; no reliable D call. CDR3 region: CASSLGANYGYTF. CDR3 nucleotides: TGTGCCAGCAGCTTGGGTGCTAACTATGGCTACACCTTC.